The rows below give T cell receptor beta chains drawn from one sample of a study of T cell responses to AZD1222 COVID-19 vaccine. Assay: immunoSEQ multiplex PCR; the TCRdb copy retains only in-frame clones and omits some. The sample carries 130,000 or so clones, about 90% recorded once. Sample: peripheral blood, taken on day 0 of AZD1222 vaccination. These receptors all stem from an adult in good health. Each CDR3 is given with its conserved first and last residue. Each record gives: D gene, V gene, J gene, clone size, CDR3 DNA, CDR3 protein. D genes are given only for firm matches. Not every row has a clone size; where given, it reads once, few, many or a size class.

D: TRBD1; V: TRBV6-5; J: TRBJ1-6; size: once; DNA: TGTGCCAGCGAAGAGATGGGACAGGGGGATTCACCCCTCCACTTT; CDR3: CASEEMGQGDSPLHF
D: -; V: TRBV18; J: TRBJ1-2; size: -; DNA: TGTGCCAGCTCACCCAGGGAAGGAGGCTACACCTTC; CDR3: CASSPREGGYTF
D: TRBD1; V: TRBV12-3/TRBV12-4; J: TRBJ1-6; size: -; DNA: TGTGCCAGCAGCAAGGGACAGGGAGTACCCCTCCACTTT; CDR3: CASSKGQGVPLHF
D: TRBD2; V: TRBV15; J: TRBJ2-1; size: -; DNA: TGTGCCACCAGCGGAATGGCGGGACTAGCGGGACACAATGAGCAGTTCTTC; CDR3: CATSGMAGLAGHNEQFF
D: TRBD1; V: TRBV20-1; J: TRBJ1-1; size: -; DNA: TGCAGTGCTCGTGACGCCCTTAGGACAGGGGTGAACACTGAAGCTTTCTTT; CDR3: CSARDALRTGVNTEAFF
D: -; V: TRBV6-1; J: TRBJ2-7; size: few; DNA: TGTGCCAGCAGTGAGAAATCGGGCACAGAAGGCTACGAGCAGTACTTC; CDR3: CASSEKSGTEGYEQYF
D: TRBD2; V: TRBV9; J: TRBJ2-1; size: -; DNA: TGTGCCAGCAGCGCCGGGACTAGCGAACGGGAGCAGTTCTTC; CDR3: CASSAGTSEREQFF
D: -; V: TRBV6-1; J: TRBJ1-1; size: -; DNA: TGTGCCAGCAGTGAAACGGGGGGAGAAGCTTTCTTT; CDR3: CASSETGGEAFF
D: TRBD2; V: TRBV28; J: TRBJ2-7; size: -; DNA: TGTGCCAGCAGTTTTAGGCTAGCGGGGATCTACGAGCAGTACTTC; CDR3: CASSFRLAGIYEQYF
D: TRBD2; V: TRBV7-8; J: TRBJ2-7; size: -; DNA: TGTGCCAGCAGCCTACAAAGCGGGAGGGCCCGCGAGCAGTACTTC; CDR3: CASSLQSGRAREQYF
D: -; V: TRBV5-1; J: TRBJ2-1; size: -; DNA: TGCGCCAGCAGCTGGGATACCAGGCAGTTCTTC; CDR3: CASSWDTRQFF
D: -; V: TRBV27; J: TRBJ1-5; size: -; DNA: TGTGCCAGCAGTTTATCGTCCAGTGTGATGCCCCAGCATTTT; CDR3: CASSLSSSVMPQHF
D: -; V: TRBV19; J: TRBJ1-1; size: -; DNA: TGTGCCAGTAGTGCGACTCCGAACACTGAAGCTTTCTTT; CDR3: CASSATPNTEAFF
D: -; V: TRBV25-1; J: TRBJ2-2; size: -; DNA: TGTGCCAGCAGAGAACAGGGCGACACCGGGGAGCTGTTTTTT; CDR3: CASREQGDTGELFF
D: -; V: TRBV5-1; J: TRBJ1-1; size: once; DNA: TGCGCCAGCAGCTTAGCCAATGAAGCTTTCTTT; CDR3: CASSLANEAFF
D: -; V: TRBV11-2; J: TRBJ1-5; size: -; DNA: TGTGCCAGCAGCCAGGAGAGTCAGCCCCAGCATTTT; CDR3: CASSQESQPQHF
D: -; V: TRBV15; J: TRBJ2-7; size: -; DNA: TGTGCCACCAGCAGAGCAAGGGGCATTGGTGCCGAGCAGTACTTC; CDR3: CATSRARGIGAEQYF
D: -; V: TRBV9; J: TRBJ2-3; size: -; DNA: TGTGCCAGCAGCGTAGCGAGTAGCGCAGATACGCAGTATTTT; CDR3: CASSVASSADTQYF
D: -; V: TRBV28; J: TRBJ1-5; size: -; DNA: TGTGCCAGCAGACTCACAGGGTTTTTTCAGCCCCAGCATTTT; CDR3: CASRLTGFFQPQHF
D: TRBD2; V: TRBV7-9; J: TRBJ2-7; size: -; DNA: TGTGCCAGCAGCTTAGCGCTAGCGGGCACAGCCTACGAGCAGTACTTC; CDR3: CASSLALAGTAYEQYF
D: TRBD1; V: TRBV19; J: TRBJ1-1; size: -; DNA: TGTGCCAGCAGCCAGGGACAGTACACTGAAGCTTTCTTT; CDR3: CASSQGQYTEAFF
D: -; V: TRBV19; J: TRBJ1-5; size: -; DNA: TGTGCCAGTAGTACCAAAGATCAGCCCCAGCATTTT; CDR3: CASSTKDQPQHF
D: -; V: TRBV3-1/TRBV3-2; J: TRBJ1-5; size: -; DNA: TGTGCCAGCAGCCAAGGGGGGGGTCAGCCCCAGCATTTT; CDR3: CASSQGGGQPQHF
D: TRBD2; V: TRBV28; J: TRBJ2-3; size: -; DNA: TGTGCCAGCAGTTCCCCCACCAAGCGGGAGGGCTCCTCAGATACGCAGTATTTT; CDR3: CASSSPTKREGSSDTQYF
D: -; V: TRBV6-6; J: TRBJ2-7; size: -; DNA: TGTGCCAGCTTTGTCTCCATCGCCGGTTCTGGCGAGCAGTACTTC; CDR3: CASFVSIAGSGEQYF
D: -; V: TRBV28; J: TRBJ2-7; size: -; DNA: TGTGCCAGCAGTTTAACGACAGGACTAGGGGAGCAGTACTTC; CDR3: CASSLTTGLGEQYF
D: -; V: TRBV19; J: TRBJ2-5; size: -; DNA: TGTGCCAGTAACAGACGGCGGGACGGGCAAGAGACCCAGTACTTC; CDR3: CASNRRRDGQETQYF
D: -; V: TRBV7-9; J: TRBJ2-7; size: -; DNA: TGTGCCAGCAGGGGGGACGGCCTGAGGGGCGAGCAGTACTTC; CDR3: CASRGDGLRGEQYF
D: TRBD2; V: TRBV11-2; J: TRBJ2-1; size: -; DNA: TGTGCCAGCAGCTTAGAGTCTAGCGGGGACCCCCAGTTCTTC; CDR3: CASSLESSGDPQFF
D: -; V: TRBV28; J: TRBJ1-2; size: -; DNA: TGTGCCAGCAGACGTGACGGGAACTATGGCTACACCTTC; CDR3: CASRRDGNYGYTF
D: -; V: TRBV4-1; J: TRBJ1-1; size: -; DNA: TGCGCCAGCAGCCCGGGATTGGGCACTGAAGCTTTCTTT; CDR3: CASSPGLGTEAFF
D: -; V: TRBV6-6; J: TRBJ2-7; size: -; DNA: TGTGCCAGCAGTTACGCCGAGGGGGAGCAGTACTTC; CDR3: CASSYAEGEQYF
D: -; V: TRBV7-9; J: TRBJ1-2; size: once; DNA: TGTGCCAGCAACTTACAGGGATTCTATGGCTACACCTTC; CDR3: CASNLQGFYGYTF
D: TRBD2; V: TRBV7-3; J: TRBJ2-2; size: -; DNA: TGTGCCAGCAGCCCCTTCGGACTAGCAGTCACCGGGGAGCTGTTTTTT; CDR3: CASSPFGLAVTGELFF
D: -; V: TRBV6-5; J: TRBJ2-7; size: -; DNA: TGTGCCAGCAGTTCATGGGGGACCTCCTACGAGCAGTACTTC; CDR3: CASSSWGTSYEQYF
D: -; V: TRBV11-3; J: TRBJ2-1; size: -; DNA: TGTGCCAGCAGCCAGGGAGACAATGAGCAGTTCTTC; CDR3: CASSQGDNEQFF
D: -; V: TRBV7-2; J: TRBJ2-1; size: -; DNA: TGTGCCAGCAGCTTAAGAGCGGGACAGGAGCAGTTCTTC; CDR3: CASSLRAGQEQFF
D: TRBD1; V: TRBV6-5; J: TRBJ2-3; size: -; DNA: TGTGCCAGCAGTCCTCGACAGGGGCCCACAGATACGCAGTATTTT; CDR3: CASSPRQGPTDTQYF
D: -; V: TRBV10-3; J: TRBJ2-7; size: -; DNA: TGTGCCATCAGTGACCAAGTAGCCAACGAGCAGTACTTC; CDR3: CAISDQVANEQYF
D: -; V: TRBV5-1; J: TRBJ2-7; size: -; DNA: TGCGCCAGCAGCCCCACAATGAGGGCCTACGAGCAGTACTTC; CDR3: CASSPTMRAYEQYF
D: -; V: TRBV4-1; J: TRBJ1-2; size: -; DNA: TGCGCCAGCAGCCAAGGAGTCTCAGGACAGCTCTATGGCTACACCTTC; CDR3: CASSQGVSGQLYGYTF
D: -; V: TRBV19; J: TRBJ2-1; size: -; DNA: TGTGCCAGTAGGTTGAGGGAGGTCAACAATGAGCAGTTCTTC; CDR3: CASRLREVNNEQFF
D: TRBD1; V: TRBV3-1/TRBV3-2; J: TRBJ1-6; size: -; DNA: TGTGCCAGCAGTGGACAGGGTAGAGCCTCCTATAATTCACCCCTCCACTTT; CDR3: CASSGQGRASYNSPLHF
D: -; V: TRBV6-1; J: TRBJ2-5; size: -; DNA: TGTGCCAGCAGTGAAGTTGGCACAGAGACCCAGTACTTC; CDR3: CASSEVGTETQYF
D: TRBD2; V: TRBV7-2; J: TRBJ2-5; size: -; DNA: TGTGCCATTTCTAGCGGGAGGTTATTGTACCAAGAGACCCAGTACTTC; CDR3: CAISSGRLLYQETQYF
D: -; V: TRBV4-1; J: TRBJ1-1; size: -; DNA: TGCGCCAGCAGCCAAATCTCTTCAGGGTTTACTGAAGCTTTCTTT; CDR3: CASSQISSGFTEAFF
D: -; V: TRBV6-5; J: TRBJ2-1; size: -; DNA: TGTGCCAGCAGTTACTATGGCCAGGGTCTGATCGATGAGCAGTTCTTC; CDR3: CASSYYGQGLIDEQFF
D: -; V: TRBV18; J: TRBJ2-1; size: -; DNA: TGTGCCAGCTCACCGGGGGGAGTGACATCCTACAATGAGCAGTTCTTC; CDR3: CASSPGGVTSYNEQFF
D: -; V: TRBV7-3; J: TRBJ2-3; size: -; DNA: TGTGCCAGCAGCTTACGGCCAGGTCCTAGCACAGATACGCAGTATTTT; CDR3: CASSLRPGPSTDTQYF
D: -; V: TRBV5-1; J: TRBJ1-1; size: -; DNA: TGCGCCAGCAGCTGGGGGAGTGACACTGAAGCTTTCTTT; CDR3: CASSWGSDTEAFF
D: -; V: TRBV18; J: TRBJ1-1; size: -; DNA: TGTGCCAGCTCACCATCCGTCAGGGGAAGGAACACTGAAGCTTTCTTT; CDR3: CASSPSVRGRNTEAFF
D: TRBD1; V: TRBV28; J: TRBJ2-7; size: -; DNA: TGTGCCAGCAGTTTATGGGGGACAGGGGCTGGCTACGAGCAGTACTTC; CDR3: CASSLWGTGAGYEQYF
D: -; V: TRBV2; J: TRBJ1-5; size: once; DNA: TGTGCCAGCGGTGACCAACAGGTTACCCAGCATTTT; CDR3: CASGDQQVTQHF
D: -; V: TRBV18; J: TRBJ1-1; size: -; DNA: TGTGCCAGCTCACCAGGCCCTAGGGTAACGAACACTGAAGCTTTCTTT; CDR3: CASSPGPRVTNTEAFF
D: -; V: TRBV24-1; J: TRBJ2-7; size: -; DNA: TGTGCCACCAGTGTGGGGAGCTCCTACGAGCAGTACTTC; CDR3: CATSVGSSYEQYF
D: -; V: TRBV5-1; J: TRBJ2-1; size: -; DNA: TGCGCCAGCAGCTTTGGGGGCAATGAGCAGTTCTTC; CDR3: CASSFGGNEQFF